What follows are 16 T cell receptor beta chains derived from one specimen sequenced in a study of cytomegalovirus exposure and HLA in healthy donors. The PCR used 60 Vbeta and 13 Jbeta primers. Libraries were prepared by immunoSEQ multiplex PCR; TCRdb keeps only in-frame clonotypes and omits some of them. The sample carries about 94,000 clones, under 80% recorded once. Input material: PBMCs. Receptors originate from a male donor in good health and CMV-seronegative.

About this clone: A read error may account for a junction end that differs from germline. The rearrangement uses TRBV10-3 and TRBJ2-3; 11 bases fit TRBD2. The CDR3 length is 16 residues. The germline gives CDR1 ENHRY, CDR2 SYGVKD. CDR3 coding DNA: TGTGCCAGCAGTGAACTAGCGGGGGCTAGCACAGATACGCAGTATTTT. Its protein product is CASSELAGASTDTQYF.

This clone was observed a single time. The rearrangement links TRBV28 to TRBJ2-3; D gene unclear. The CDR3 totals 11 residues. Trimming removed 7 bases from V and 3 bases from J, with 5 bases in between. The germline V gene encodes CDR1 MDHEN and CDR2 SYDVKM. The CDR3 DNA sequence: TGTGCCAGCACTCTTACAGATACGCAGTATTTT. Amino acids: CASTLTDTQYF.

This chain connects TRBV5-6 to TRBJ1-3; D call uncertain. Trimming cost V 1 base and J 6 bases, with 5 bases left between them. CDR3 size: 12 residues. Germline V gene data show CDR1 as SGHDT and CDR2 as YYEEEE. Written as DNA, the CDR3 is TGTGCCAGCAGCTTGCGGGTAAACACCATATATTTT. Amino acid sequence: CASSLRVNTIYF. Together with reference TRBV5-6 and TRBJ1-3, the CDR3 gives the full variable domain: DAGVTQSPTHLIKTRGQQVTLRCSPKSGHDTVSWYQQALGQGPQFIFQYYEEEERQRGNFPDRFSGHQFPNYSSELNVNALLLGDSALYLCASSLRVNTIYFGEGSWLTVV.

The chain is built from TRBV4-1 and TRBJ1-5, with no clear D. V dropped 2 bases and J dropped 2 bases, with 10 bases sitting between them. Per germline, CDR1 MGHRA and CDR2 YSYEKL. This CDR3 comprises 15 residues. CDR3 in DNA: TGCGCCAGCAGCCAATTCGGAGTAGGCAATCAGCCCCAGCATTTT. Its translation is CASSQFGVGNQPQHF.

Notes on this clone: Distinct nucleotide sequences in the sample also encode this CDR3. The rearrangement joins TRBV27 to TRBJ1-6, with 8 positions matching TRBD1. The V and J ends lost 5 bases and 5 bases, in that order; junction bases with no gene match: 8. Germline V gene lookup returns CDR1 MNHEY and CDR2 SMNVEV (reference sequence). The CDR3 extends over 16 amino acids. CDR3 protein: CASSLGTGSDNSPLHF. CDR3 in DNA: TGTGCCAGCAGTCTAGGGACAGGTTCCGATAATTCACCCCTCCACTTT.

The chain carries TRBV6-6 and TRBJ2-2; weak D call: TRBD2 (5 bases). The CDR3 has 13 residues. The V and J ends lost 5 bases and 4 bases respectively, with 8 bases between them. Germline V lookup: CDR1 MNHNY, CDR2 SVGAGI (reference sequence). The CDR3, as DNA: TGTGCCAGCAGTGGGGAGTCCACCGGGGAGCTGTTTTTT. It specifies CASSGESTGELFF.

This chain uses TRBV28 with TRBJ1-1, with D unresolved. Germline V lookup: CDR1 MDHEN, CDR2 SYDVKM. V lost 5 bases and J lost 7, with 11 bases in between. This CDR3 is built from 12 residues. CDR3 amino acids: CASSPPAVEAFF. The CDR3 region has the DNA TGTGCCAGCAGTCCCCCAGCGGTTGAAGCTTTCTTT.

The CDR3 nucleotides read TGTGCCAGCGGAACAGATCTACCGAACACTGAAGCTTTCTTT. Protein sequence: CASGTDLPNTEAFF. The chain couples TRBV9 to TRBJ1-1; D gene uncertain. The germline V gene has CDR1 SGDLS and CDR2 YYNGEE. With 7 bases removed from V and 1 base from J, the gap between germline ends came to 14 bases. The CDR3 is made up of 14 amino acids.

CDR3 sequence (DNA): TGCGCCAGCAGCTTGTTATCACAGGGCTCCTACAATGAGCAGTTCTTC. This sequence encodes CASSLLSQGSYNEQFF. The V call is TRBV5-1, the J call TRBJ2-1; D possibly corresponds to TRBD1 (6 bases). The CDR3 spans 16 residues. V was pared by 1 base and J by 0 bases, with 11 bases between. From germline, CDR1 is SGHRS and CDR2 YFSETQ.

This clone was detected only a few times. J is TRBJ1-1 and V is TRBV7-9; 10 bases are a match to TRBD1. With 5 bases clipped from V and 4 bases from J, the junction kept 10 bases outside the gene matches. The CDR3 has 16 residues. Germline V CDR1 and CDR2: SEHNR, FQNEAQ (reference sequence). CDR3 region: CASSPKPGQGGTEAFF. The DNA of the CDR3 is TGTGCCAGCAGCCCAAAACCCGGACAGGGGGGCACTGAAGCTTTCTTT.

The rearrangement links TRBV5-4 to TRBJ2-7; 8 bases map to TRBD2. V shed 0 bases and J 2 bases; nucleotides not matched to a gene: 7. Germline V gene sequence: CDR1 SGHNT, CDR2 YYREEE (reference sequence). This CDR3 comprises 16 residues. The CDR3 here is CASSLAGGGTTYEQYF. In DNA, the CDR3 is TGTGCCAGCAGCTTGGCCGGCGGGGGGACTACCTACGAGCAGTACTTC. Based on the CDR3 plus reference TRBV5-4 and TRBJ2-7, the full variable domain is ETGVTQSPTHLIKTRGQQVTLRCSSQSGHNTVSWYQQALGQGPQFIFQYYREEENGRGNFPPRFSGLQFPNYSSELNVNALELDDSALYLCASSLAGGGTTYEQYFGPGTRLTVT.

The V call is TRBV15, the J call TRBJ2-7; D might be TRBD1 (5 bases). This CDR3 spans 15 amino acids. The V and J ends lost 0 bases and 1 base respectively, with 10 bases between them. The germline V gene has CDR1 LNHNV and CDR2 YYDKDF (reference sequence). Here the CDR3 DNA reads TGTGCCACCAGCAGAGATCCCCAGGGATCCTACGAGCAGTACTTC. This gives the protein CATSRDPQGSYEQYF.

This chain uses TRBV5-6 with TRBJ2-1; TRBD2 is a possible D gene (6 bases). The CDR3 has 14 residues. CDR1 is SGHDT and CDR2 is YYEEEE in the germline V gene. V was trimmed by 4 bases and J by 5 bases, leaving 13 bases between them. The CDR3 sequence: CASSRRGSDNEQFF. For the CDR3, the DNA is TGTGCCAGCAGCCGCCGGGGGTCAGACAATGAGCAGTTCTTC.

This rearrangement joins TRBV7-2 to TRBJ2-3, with 10 positions matching TRBD1. The length of the CDR3 is 15 residues. J was trimmed by 4 bases and V by 8 bases; bases with no gene match: 9. Germline V lookup: CDR1 SGHTA, CDR2 FQGNSA. CDR3 amino acids: CASVAVGTGADTQYF. CDR3 DNA sequence: TGTGCCAGCGTAGCCGTAGGGACAGGGGCAGATACGCAGTATTTT.

The chain couples TRBV2 to TRBJ2-2, with 7 bases matching TRBD2. V lost 6 bases to trimming and J lost 1 base; unmatched junction nucleotides: 5. The CDR3 spans 15 residues. Germline CDR1 and CDR2: SNHLY and FYNNEI. In nucleotides, the CDR3 is TGTGCCAGCAGAGGACTAGGGAGGAACACCGGGGAGCTGTTTTTT. It is translated as CASRGLGRNTGELFF.

This chain joins TRBV7-2 and TRBJ1-5; 7 bases agree with TRBD1. The CDR3 contains 13 residues. CDR1 SGHTA and CDR2 FQGNSA come from the germline V gene. Trimming took 5 bases from V and 6 from J; bases not matched to a gene: 4. The chain's CDR3 is CASSPTGAQPQHF. In DNA, the CDR3 is TGTGCCAGCAGCCCTACAGGGGCTCAGCCCCAGCATTTT.